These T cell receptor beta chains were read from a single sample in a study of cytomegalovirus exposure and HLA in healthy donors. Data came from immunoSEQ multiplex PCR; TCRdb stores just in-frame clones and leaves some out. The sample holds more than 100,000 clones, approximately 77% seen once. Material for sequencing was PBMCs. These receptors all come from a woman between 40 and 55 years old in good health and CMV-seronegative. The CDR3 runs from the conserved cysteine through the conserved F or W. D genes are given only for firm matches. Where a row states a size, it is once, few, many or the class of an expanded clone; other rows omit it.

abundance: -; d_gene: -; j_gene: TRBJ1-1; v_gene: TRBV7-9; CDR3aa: CSSSQTNSFMNTEAFF; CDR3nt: TGTTCCAGCAGCCAGACGAACAGTTTCATGAACACTGAAGCTTTCTTT
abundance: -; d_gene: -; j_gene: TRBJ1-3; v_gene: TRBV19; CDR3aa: CASKTRDSGNTIYF; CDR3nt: TGTGCCAGTAAAACCAGGGACTCTGGAAACACCATATATTTT
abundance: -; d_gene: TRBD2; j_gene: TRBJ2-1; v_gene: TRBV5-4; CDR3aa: CASSGAGGYNEQFF; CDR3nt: TGTGCCAGCAGCGGTGCGGGGGGGTACAATGAGCAGTTCTTC
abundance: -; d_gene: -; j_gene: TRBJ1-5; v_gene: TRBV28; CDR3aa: CASSLLGQPQHF; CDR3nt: TGTGCCAGCAGTTTACTAGGCCAGCCCCAGCATTTT
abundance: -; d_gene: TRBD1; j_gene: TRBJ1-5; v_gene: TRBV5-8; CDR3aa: CASSSNRGVQPQHF; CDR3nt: TGTGCCAGCAGCTCGAACAGGGGGGTTCAGCCCCAGCATTTT
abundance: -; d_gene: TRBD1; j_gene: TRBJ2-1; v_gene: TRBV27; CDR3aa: CASTRTQTGGGFNEQFF; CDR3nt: TGTGCCAGCACCCGGACACAGACAGGGGGGGGGTTCAATGAGCAGTTCTTC
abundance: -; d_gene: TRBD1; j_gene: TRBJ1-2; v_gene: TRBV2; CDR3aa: CASRLAGGDYGYTF; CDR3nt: TGTGCCAGCAGACTGGCAGGGGGCGACTATGGCTACACCTTC
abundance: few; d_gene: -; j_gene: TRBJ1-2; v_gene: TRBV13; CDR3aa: CASSLAGEVGGYTF; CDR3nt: TGTGCCAGCAGCTTAGCCGGGGAGGTTGGGGGCTACACCTTC
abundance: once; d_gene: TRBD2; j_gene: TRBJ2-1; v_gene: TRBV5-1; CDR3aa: CASRRGASGGARYNEQFF; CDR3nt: TGCGCCAGCCGCCGAGGGGCTAGCGGGGGGGCCAGGTACAATGAGCAGTTCTTC
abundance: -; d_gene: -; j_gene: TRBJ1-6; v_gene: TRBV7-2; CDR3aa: CASSLGAANSPLHF; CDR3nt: TGTGCCAGCAGCTTAGGGGCAGCTAATTCACCCCTCCACTTT
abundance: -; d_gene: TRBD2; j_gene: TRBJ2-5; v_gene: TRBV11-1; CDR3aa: CASSLVRGIQETQYF; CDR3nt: TGTGCCAGCAGCTTAGTGCGGGGGATACAAGAGACCCAGTACTTC
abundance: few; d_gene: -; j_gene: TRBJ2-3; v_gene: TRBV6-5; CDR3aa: CASRAGDTQYF; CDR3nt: TGTGCCAGCAGGGCGGGCGATACGCAGTATTTT
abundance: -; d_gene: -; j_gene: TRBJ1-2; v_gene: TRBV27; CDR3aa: CASGLVRGYGYTF; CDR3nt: TGTGCCAGCGGGCTAGTTCGGGGGTATGGCTACACCTTC
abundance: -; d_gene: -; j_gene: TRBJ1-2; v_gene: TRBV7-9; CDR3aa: CASSLVGAAEAYGYTF; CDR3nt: TGTGCCAGCAGCTTAGTGGGGGCCGCCGAGGCCTATGGCTACACCTTC
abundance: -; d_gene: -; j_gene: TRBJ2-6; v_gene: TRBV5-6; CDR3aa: CASSPAQGVFGANVLTF; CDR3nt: TGTGCCAGCAGCCCGGCACAGGGTGTTTTTGGGGCCAACGTCCTGACTTTC
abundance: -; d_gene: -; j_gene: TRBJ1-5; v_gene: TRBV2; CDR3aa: CASSPTGQPQHF; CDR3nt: TGTGCCAGCAGTCCAACAGGTCAGCCCCAGCATTTT
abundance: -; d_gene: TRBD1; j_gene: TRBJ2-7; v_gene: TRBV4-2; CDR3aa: CASSLTDRDTYEQYF; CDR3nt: TGTGCCAGCAGCCTCACAGACAGGGACACCTACGAGCAGTACTTC
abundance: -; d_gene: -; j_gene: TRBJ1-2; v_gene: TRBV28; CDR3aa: CASSYKSGQTF; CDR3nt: TGTGCCAGCAGTTATAAGTCCGGACAGACCTTC
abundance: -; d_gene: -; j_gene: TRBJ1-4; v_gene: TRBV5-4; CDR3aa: CASSLSGQEKLFF; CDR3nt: TGTGCCAGCAGCCTGTCCGGACAGGAAAAACTGTTTTTT
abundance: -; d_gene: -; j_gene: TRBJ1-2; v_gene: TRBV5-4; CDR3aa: CASSLGQEGYGYTF; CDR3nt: TGTGCCAGCAGCTTGGGACAGGAAGGCTATGGCTACACCTTC
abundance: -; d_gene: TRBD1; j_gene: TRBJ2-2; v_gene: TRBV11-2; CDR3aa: CASSWTTGSGELFF; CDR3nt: TGTGCCAGCAGCTGGACGACAGGGTCCGGGGAGCTGTTTTTT
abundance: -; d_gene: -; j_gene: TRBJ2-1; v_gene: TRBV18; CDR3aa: CASSPGVSYNEQFF; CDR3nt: TGTGCCAGCTCACCGGGAGTCTCCTACAATGAGCAGTTCTTC
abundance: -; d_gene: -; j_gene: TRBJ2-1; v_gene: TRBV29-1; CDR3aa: CSARRDTTYNEQFF; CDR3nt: TGCAGCGCTAGGAGAGATACTACCTACAATGAGCAGTTCTTC
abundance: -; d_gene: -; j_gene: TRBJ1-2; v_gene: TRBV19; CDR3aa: CASSQGGGCGYTF; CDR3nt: TGTGCCAGTAGTCAAGGTGGAGGGTGCGGCTACACCTTC
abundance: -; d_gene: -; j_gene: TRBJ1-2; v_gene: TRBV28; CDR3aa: CASRPRDKAGYTF; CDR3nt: TGTGCCAGCAGGCCCCGGGACAAGGCCGGCTACACCTTC
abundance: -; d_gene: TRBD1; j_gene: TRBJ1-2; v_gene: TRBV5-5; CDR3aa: CASSLLQGASYGYTF; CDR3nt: TGTGCCAGCAGCTTGCTACAGGGGGCCTCCTATGGCTACACCTTC
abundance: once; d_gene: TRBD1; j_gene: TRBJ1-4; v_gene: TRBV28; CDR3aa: CASSLDRVATNEKLFF; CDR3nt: TGTGCCAGCAGTTTGGACAGGGTTGCAACTAATGAAAAACTGTTTTTT
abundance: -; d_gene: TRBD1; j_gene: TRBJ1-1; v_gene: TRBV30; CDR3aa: CAWTPNGVQGYTEAFF; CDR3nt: TGTGCCTGGACCCCTAATGGGGTACAGGGGTACACTGAAGCTTTCTTT
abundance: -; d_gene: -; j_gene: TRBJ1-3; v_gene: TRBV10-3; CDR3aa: CAISDPTTGSGNTIYF; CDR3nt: TGTGCCATCAGTGACCCGACAACAGGCTCTGGAAACACCATATATTTT
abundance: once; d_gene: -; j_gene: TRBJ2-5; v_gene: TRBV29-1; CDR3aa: CSVEVAGTVETQYF; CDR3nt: TGCAGCGTTGAGGTGGCGGGGACCGTGGAGACCCAGTACTTC
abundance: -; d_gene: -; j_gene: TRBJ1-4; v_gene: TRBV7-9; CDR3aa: CASSALGGDNEKLFF; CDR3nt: TGTGCCAGCAGCGCATTGGGGGGGGATAATGAAAAACTGTTTTTT
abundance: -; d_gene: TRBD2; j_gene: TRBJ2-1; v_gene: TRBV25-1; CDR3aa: CASKRGGQDEQFF; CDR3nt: TGTGCCAGCAAACGGGGGGGGCAGGATGAGCAGTTCTTC
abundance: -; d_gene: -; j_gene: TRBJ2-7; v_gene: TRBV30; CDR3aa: CAWTSGSSYEQYF; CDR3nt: TGTGCCTGGACTTCCGGGAGCTCCTACGAGCAGTACTTC
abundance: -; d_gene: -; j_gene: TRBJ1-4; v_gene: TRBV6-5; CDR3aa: CASRPGSTNEKLFF; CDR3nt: TGTGCCAGCAGGCCAGGGTCCACTAATGAAAAACTGTTTTTT
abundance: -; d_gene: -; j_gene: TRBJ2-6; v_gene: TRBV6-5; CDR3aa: CASSYWGDVLTF; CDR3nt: TGTGCCAGCAGTTACTGGGGGGATGTCCTGACTTTC
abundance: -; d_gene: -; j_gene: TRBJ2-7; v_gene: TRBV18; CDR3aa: CASSPPSGYYEQYF; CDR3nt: TGTGCCAGCTCACCACCTTCGGGGTACTACGAGCAGTACTTC
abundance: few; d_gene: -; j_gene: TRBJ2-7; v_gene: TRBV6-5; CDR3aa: CASSYEGGSYEQYF; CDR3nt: TGTGCCAGCAGTTACGAGGGAGGTTCCTACGAGCAGTACTTC
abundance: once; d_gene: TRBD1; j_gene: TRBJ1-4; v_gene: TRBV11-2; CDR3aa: CASSADRVLFF; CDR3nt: TGTGCCAGCAGCGCCGACAGGGTTTTGTTTTTT
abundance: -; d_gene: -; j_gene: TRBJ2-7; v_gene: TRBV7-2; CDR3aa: CASSLGYKTYEQYF; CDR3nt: TGTGCCAGCAGCTTAGGGTACAAGACCTACGAGCAGTACTTC
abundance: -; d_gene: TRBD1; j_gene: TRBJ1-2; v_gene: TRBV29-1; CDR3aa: CSVTDRVYGYTF; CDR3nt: TGCAGCGTTACGGACAGGGTCTATGGCTACACCTTC